These 27 T cell receptor beta chains were all obtained from the same sample, sequenced in a study of blood T cells in healthy people across ages. A J-beta primer mix and a sample-barcoded 5' primer were used in a second PCR of about 7 to 12 cycles. MiXCR was run by TCRdb on the 5' RACE reads, yielding one entry per CDR3 protein. The sample holds about 970,000 distinct CDR3 sequences, just over 50% seen once. The specimen was blood. The receptors were sampled from a woman aged 55-70 years in good health.

The genes are TRBV15 and TRBJ2-5; D may be TRBD1 (6 bases). The tail of the sequence fits TRBJ2-7 better, so the J call may be wrong. The CDR3 contains 14 residues. Germline lookup yields CDR1 LNHNV and CDR2 YYDKDF (reference sequence). This CDR3 is CATSRDKGDYEQYF. As DNA, the CDR3 is TGTGCCACCAGCAGAGATAAGGGGGATTACGAGCAGTACTTC.

In this sample, this clonotype turned up a few times. The rearrangement joins TRBV20-1 to TRBJ1-5; D not resolved. CDR3 length: 13 residues. CDR1 and CDR2 from the germline V gene are DFQATT and SNEGSKA (reference sequence). The V end lost 7 bases, the J end lost 5 bases, and 15 bases lay between the germline ends. The CDR3 reads CSVPGRKYQPQHF. In nucleotides, the CDR3 is TGCAGTGTCCCGGGGAGGAAATATCAGCCCCAGCATTTT.

In regard to this clonotype: One junction end disagrees with the germline gene, perhaps due to a read error. This chain connects TRBV20-1 to TRBJ2-5; 7 nucleotides align to TRBD1. This CDR3 spans 14 amino acids. CDR1 DFQATT and CDR2 SNEGSKA come from the germline V gene (reference sequence). The CDR3: CSAASVQGVGTQYF. The CDR3 coding sequence is TGTAGTGCTGCCTCCGTGCAGGGGGTTGGGACCCAGTACTTC.

This clonotype was observed a few times. The rearrangement joins TRBV7-2 to TRBJ2-1; 7 positions match TRBD1. V shed 2 bases and J 10 bases; nucleotides not matched to a gene: 11. This CDR3 has 15 amino acids. Per the germline V gene, CDR1 is SGHTA and CDR2 is FQGNSA. The CDR3 protein is CASSLTGQYLNEQFF. As DNA, the CDR3 is TGTGCCAGCAGCTTAACGGGACAGTACCTCAACGAGCAGTTCTTC.

CDR3 loop: CASSWRGRTIDTQYF. CDR3 nucleotide sequence: TGTGCCAGCAGCTGGCGCGGGAGGACCATAGATACGCAGTATTTT. The rearrangement joins TRBV6-5 to TRBJ2-3; 8 nucleotides agree with TRBD2. CDR1 is MNHEY, CDR2 SVGAGI, per germline. This CDR3 spans 15 amino acids. V gave up 6 bases and J gave up 5 bases; unmatched junction bases: 10.

This clonotype has more than one count but fewer than ten. V is TRBV7-2 and J is TRBJ2-1, with 7 bases lining up with TRBD2. The germline V gene encodes CDR1 SGHTA and CDR2 FQGNSA. The CDR3 contains 16 residues. V dropped 1 base and J dropped 3; count of bases not matched to a gene: 6. CDR3 nucleotide sequence: TGTGCCAGCAGCTTAGGGCCTAGCGGTTTCTACAATGAGCAGTTCTTC. As protein: CASSLGPSGFYNEQFF. Full variable domain (remainder filled in from reference TRBV7-2 and TRBJ2-1): GAGVSQSPSNKVTEKGKDVELRCDPISGHTALYWYRQSLGQGLEFLIYFQGNSAPDKSGLPSDRFSAERTGGSVSTLTIQRTQQEDSAVYLCASSLGPSGFYNEQFFGPGTRLTVL.

This clonotype has just a few counts. The V and J genes are TRBV12-3 or TRBV12-4 and TRBJ2-3, with D hard to call. Trimming cost V 6 bases and J 5 bases, with 9 bases left between them. The CDR3 covers 12 residues. CDR3 region: CASSHTVDTQYF. The CDR3 coding sequence is TGTGCCAGCAGCCATACGGTAGATACGCAGTATTTT.

This clonotype was picked up a small number of times. The chain carries TRBV15 and TRBJ2-7; no reliable D call. The CDR3 runs 14 residues. V gave up 5 bases and J gave up 2 bases, with 13 bases separating them. The V gene's germline CDR1 is LNHNV and CDR2 YYDKDF (reference sequence). The CDR3 sequence: CATSFSGPPYEQYF. The CDR3 DNA is TGTGCCACCAGCTTTTCAGGACCCCCCTACGAGCAGTACTTC.

This clonotype appeared many times. J is TRBJ2-3 and V is TRBV3-1; TRBD2 is a possible D gene (5 bases). Trimming took off 3 bases at V and 1 base at J, with 20 bases between the two ends. The CDR3 has 18 amino acids. CDR1 and CDR2 (germline): LGHDT, YNNKEL (reference sequence). The CDR3 nucleotides read TGTGCCAGCAGCCAGTTAAGGAGCGGACCTAGACGCACAGATACGCAGTATTTT. It codes for CASSQLRSGPRRTDTQYF.

The chain recombines TRBV4-1 with TRBJ1-4; D perhaps matches TRBD1 (5 bases). The CDR3 runs 16 residues. Germline loops: CDR1 MGHRA, CDR2 YSYEKL. The V end lost 1 base, the J end lost 8 bases, and 17 bases lay between the germline ends. The CDR3 reads CASSQGPSGEGEKLFF. The CDR3 nucleotides are TGCGCCAGCAGCCAAGGACCCTCGGGGGAAGGGGAAAAACTGTTTTTT.

About this clonotype itself: A single base separates this from a much larger clone, so it may be a read error. The chain has TRBV7-2 and TRBJ2-4; D not certain. V dropped 1 base and J dropped 8 bases, with 9 bases sitting between them. In germline, CDR1 is SGHTA, CDR2 FQGNSA. The CDR3 extends over 13 amino acids. CDR3 residues: CASSLVPRDIQYF. The CDR3 nucleotides read TGTGCCAGCAGCTTAGTCCCTAGGGACATTCAGTACTTC. Drawing the rest from reference TRBV7-2 and TRBJ2-4, the complete variable domain is GAGVSQSPSNKVTEKGKDVELRCDPISGHTALYWYRQSLGQGLEFLIYFQGNSAPDKSGLPSDRFSAERTGGSVSTLTIQRTQQEDSAVYLCASSLVPRDIQYFGAGTRLSVL.

In this sample, this clonotype turned up a few times. The chain uses TRBV4-2 and TRBJ2-7, with TRBD2 matching 12 bases. The trim removed 0 bases at V and 8 bases at J, leaving 8 bases unmatched. The CDR3 runs to 16 residues. Germline CDR1 reads LGHNA; CDR2 reads YNFKEQ. CDR3 residues: CASSQERASGRVKQYF. CDR3 in DNA: TGTGCCAGCAGCCAAGAACGGGCTAGCGGGAGGGTGAAGCAGTACTTC.

This clonotype showed up just a few times. V and J are TRBV2 and TRBJ1-6; D gene ambiguous. The CDR3 has 13 amino acids. Trimming took off 4 bases at V and 9 bases at J, with 10 bases between the two ends. Germline V gene data show CDR1 as SNHLY and CDR2 as FYNNEI. The CDR3 loop is CASSGEPSSPLHF. The CDR3 bases are TGTGCCAGCAGTGGGGAGCCATCTTCACCCCTCCACTTT.

This clonotype was seen a single time. The chain couples TRBV11-2 to TRBJ2-3; a weak D match, TRBD2 (5 bases). Trimming took 1 base from V and 4 from J, leaving 12 bases between them. This CDR3 has 15 residues. Germline V gene data show CDR1 as SGHAT and CDR2 as FQNNGV. This CDR3 is CASSLGVAWADTQYF. The CDR3 region has the DNA TGTGCCAGCAGCTTAGGGGTAGCGTGGGCAGATACGCAGTATTTT.

This chain uses TRBV7-7 with TRBJ2-3; TRBD1 agrees at 8 bases. There are 17 residues in the CDR3. Germline V gene lookup returns CDR1 SSHAT and CDR2 FNYEAQ (reference sequence). The V gene end was trimmed by 5 bases and the J gene end by 1 base; junction bases not matched to a gene: 11. The CDR3 DNA reads TGTGCCAGCAGCCTTTCCGGGACAGGAGGTGGCACAGATACGCAGTATTTT. Protein sequence: CASSLSGTGGGTDTQYF.

This clonotype has more than one count but fewer than ten. The chain employs TRBV12-3 or TRBV12-4 and TRBJ2-5; 8 positions match TRBD1. The V gene end was trimmed by 5 bases and the J gene end by 2 bases; junction bases not matched to a gene: 7. The CDR3 runs to 15 residues. The CDR3 region is CASSPGTGTQETQYF. In DNA form, the CDR3 reads TGTGCCAGCAGTCCCGGGACAGGAACTCAAGAGACCCAGTACTTC.

This clonotype was observed a handful of times. This rearrangement joins TRBV7-9 to TRBJ2-5, with 9 bases lining up with TRBD1. Germline V gives CDR1 SEHNR, CDR2 FQNEAQ (reference sequence). The junction had 15 bases not matched to a gene; V was cut back by 8 bases and J by 11 bases. This CDR3 contains 14 residues. The DNA for the CDR3 is TGTGCCAGCGGGACCGGACAGGGGCGTACTGAGCAGTACTTC. Translation gives CASGTGQGRTEQYF.

This clonotype appeared a few times. This sequence joins TRBV14 and TRBJ1-1; no definite D call. The CDR3 covers 14 residues. Germline V gives CDR1 SGHDN, CDR2 FVKESK. Trimming cost V 5 bases and J 0 bases, with 10 bases left between them. The CDR3 spells CASSFGRMNTEAFF. CDR3 coding DNA: TGTGCCAGCAGCTTCGGGAGAATGAACACTGAAGCTTTCTTT.

The rearrangement links TRBV20-1 to TRBJ1-6; possible D gene TRBD1, 5 bases. The CDR3 totals 13 residues. Between the trimmed V and J ends, which lost 4 bases and 7 bases, there was a span of 11 bases. The germline CDR1 and CDR2 sequences are DFQATT and SNEGSKA (reference sequence). The CDR3 protein is CSATQGGNSPLHF. The CDR3 bases are TGCAGTGCTACCCAGGGAGGAAATTCACCCCTCCACTTT.

The rearrangement uses TRBV27 and TRBJ2-2; 8 bases are a match to TRBD1. CDR3 length: 17 amino acids. J lost 6 bases, V lost 2 bases, and 11 bases had no gene match. Germline values: CDR1 MNHEY, CDR2 SMNVEV (reference sequence). The CDR3 DNA reads as TGTGCCAGCAGTTTAATTTCCGGGACAGGCGGTGCCGGGGAGCTGTTTTTT. It is translated as CASSLISGTGGAGELFF.

This clonotype has a handful of counts. The rearrangement uses TRBV4-2 and TRBJ2-7; 9 bases fit TRBD2. Losses at the gene ends were 0 bases for V and 1 base for J; bases not matched to a gene: 7. The CDR3 totals 17 residues. The V gene's germline CDR1 is LGHNA and CDR2 YNFKEQ. The CDR3 DNA reads as TGTGCCAGCAGCCAAGATCCTAGGACTAGCGAGTCCTACGAGCAGTACTTC. It translates to CASSQDPRTSESYEQYF.

The CDR3 protein is CASEVPGGSYNEQFF. The CDR3 DNA follows: TGTGCCAGCGAAGTTCCAGGGGGTTCCTACAATGAGCAGTTCTTC. The chain has TRBV28 and TRBJ2-1; the match to TRBD1 covers 7 bases. Germline values: CDR1 MDHEN, CDR2 SYDVKM. The ends lost 8 bases at V and 1 base at J; junction bases unmatched: 8. The CDR3 sequence is 15 residues long.

The chain uses TRBV14 and TRBJ2-3; TRBD2 matches at 9 bases. J lost 2 bases, V lost 0 bases, and 15 bases had no gene match. This CDR3 is 20 amino acids long. Germline-derived CDR1 and CDR2 are SGHDN and FVKESK. The DNA for the CDR3 is TGTGCCAGCAGCCAAGATGATATCGCGGGAGGGGTACAGAACACAGATACGCAGTATTTT. This sequence encodes CASSQDDIAGGVQNTDTQYF.

This clonotype has only a few counts. V gene TRBV6-5 combines with J gene TRBJ1-2; the D is unclear. Germline V CDR1 and CDR2: MNHEY, SVGAGI. The CDR3 is 15 residues long. The V and J ends lost 0 bases and 7 bases respectively, with 15 bases between them. The DNA of the CDR3 is TGTGCCAGCAGTTACTCGACTCGTGGCTTCGGTGGCTACACCTTC. Its protein is CASSYSTRGFGGYTF.

This chain joins TRBV12-3 or TRBV12-4 and TRBJ2-7; D is possibly TRBD1 (6 bases). V lost 6 bases, J lost 2 bases, and 11 bases lay in between. CDR3 size: 13 residues. DNA for the CDR3: TGTGCCAGCAGACGGACAGCCACCTACGAGCAGTACTTC. Residues: CASRRTATYEQYF.

The J gene is TRBJ1-2, the V gene TRBV20-1; possibly TRBD1 for D (6 bases). The V end was cut by 5 bases, the J end by 2 bases, with 15 bases between. This CDR3 has 14 residues. CDR1 DFQATT and CDR2 SNEGSKA come from the germline V gene (reference sequence). The CDR3 DNA sequence: TGCAGTGCTGTGATCGGGACATCGAACTATGGCTACACCTTC. Protein product: CSAVIGTSNYGYTF.

This clonotype has just one count. The rearrangement joins TRBV29-1 to TRBJ2-7; weak D call: TRBD1 (6 bases). The ends were cut back, 7 bases at V and 4 bases at J, with 11 bases in the middle. Germline V gene lookup returns CDR1 SQVTM and CDR2 ANQGSEA. This CDR3 comprises 11 residues. CDR3 sequence (DNA): TGCAGCGGTGTAACAGGGTACGAGCAGTACTTC. This encodes CSGVTGYEQYF.